This is a list of T cell receptor beta chains from one sample in a study of human T cells and chemical hapten exposure. TCRdb passed the RACE reads through MiXCR, listing each CDR3 protein once. The table shows about 250,000 distinct CDR3 sequences, with about 7.7% occurring only once. The input for sequencing was whole blood, taken in connection with sensitization to the hapten diphenylcyclopropenone (DPC). These receptor sequences come from a man younger than 30 with alopecia areata. Some clones in this sample may be carry-over from other donors' samples. CDR3s leave out the opening cysteine and the closing phenylalanine or tryptophan. Fields, in order: J gene, V gene, CDR3 protein.

J gene: TRBJ2-5; V gene: TRBV29-1; CDR3 protein: SVEDFETQY
J gene: TRBJ2-3; V gene: TRBV10-3; CDR3 protein: AISESRVSTDTQY
J gene: TRBJ2-2; V gene: TRBV7-2; CDR3 protein: ASSSRTGRGPGELF
J gene: TRBJ2-3; V gene: TRBV24-1; CDR3 protein: ATSARFGVGTQY
J gene: TRBJ2-3; V gene: TRBV5-1; CDR3 protein: ASSPRRGTAQY
J gene: TRBJ1-1; V gene: TRBV2; CDR3 protein: ASSWTAYTEAF
J gene: TRBJ2-4; V gene: TRBV7-3; CDR3 protein: ASSLQGAKNIQY
J gene: TRBJ1-2; V gene: TRBV28; CDR3 protein: ASGDRDFSADGYT
J gene: TRBJ2-5; V gene: TRBV9; CDR3 protein: ASSPPEGRRPGVGQETQY
J gene: TRBJ2-7; V gene: TRBV5-6; CDR3 protein: ASSLAGTSFYEQY
J gene: TRBJ1-1; V gene: TRBV7-9; CDR3 protein: ASSLRAEDTEAF
J gene: TRBJ2-3; V gene: TRBV7-9; CDR3 protein: ASSLTAAPSTDTQY